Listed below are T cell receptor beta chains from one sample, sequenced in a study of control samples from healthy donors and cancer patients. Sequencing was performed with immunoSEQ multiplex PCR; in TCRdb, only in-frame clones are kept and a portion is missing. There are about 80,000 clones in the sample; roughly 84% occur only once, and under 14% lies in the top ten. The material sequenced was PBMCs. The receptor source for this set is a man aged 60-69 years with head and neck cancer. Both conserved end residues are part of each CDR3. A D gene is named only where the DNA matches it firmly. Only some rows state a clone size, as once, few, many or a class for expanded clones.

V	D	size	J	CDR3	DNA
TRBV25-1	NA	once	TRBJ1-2	CASSPGPGGGYTF	TGTGCCAGCAGTCCCGGGCCCGGGGGGGGCTACACCTTC
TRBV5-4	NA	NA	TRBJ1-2	CASSSPGIGYGYTF	TGTGCCAGCAGCTCACCGGGGATAGGTTATGGCTACACCTTC
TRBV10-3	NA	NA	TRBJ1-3	CAIMSGPRGNTIYF	TGTGCCATCATGTCGGGTCCTCGGGGAAACACCATATATTTT
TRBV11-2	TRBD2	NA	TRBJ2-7	CASGGLAVGLEQYF	TGTGCCAGCGGGGGACTAGCGGTGGGGCTCGAGCAGTACTTC
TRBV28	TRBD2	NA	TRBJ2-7	CASSQTSGSYEQYF	TGTGCCAGCAGTCAGACTAGCGGGAGTTACGAGCAGTACTTC
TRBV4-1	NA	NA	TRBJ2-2	CASSPGITGELFF	TGCGCCAGCAGCCCGGGGATCACCGGGGAGCTGTTTTTT
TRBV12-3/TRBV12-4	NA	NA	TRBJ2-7	CASSLSWGLEQYF	TGTGCCAGCAGTTTATCATGGGGCCTCGAGCAGTACTTC
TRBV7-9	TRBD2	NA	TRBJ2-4	CASSLGLATNIQYF	TGTGCCAGCAGCTTAGGACTAGCGACCAACATTCAGTACTTC
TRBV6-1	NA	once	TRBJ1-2	CASSEGAAGGYTF	TGTGCCAGCAGTGAAGGAGCGGCAGGGGGCTACACCTTC
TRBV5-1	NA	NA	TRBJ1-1	CASRTGVLTEAFF	TGCGCCAGCAGAACAGGTGTCCTCACTGAAGCTTTCTTT
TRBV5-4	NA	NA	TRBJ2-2	CASSSRRRDTGELFF	TGTGCCAGCAGCTCGCGTAGGAGAGACACCGGGGAGCTGTTTTTT
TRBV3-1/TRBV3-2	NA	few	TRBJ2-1	CASSQDRVRGDEQFF	TGTGCCAGCAGCCAAGATCGAGTCAGGGGGGATGAGCAGTTCTTC
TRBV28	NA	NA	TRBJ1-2	CASSLYHRAGYTF	TGTGCCAGCAGTTTATACCACAGGGCTGGCTACACCTTC
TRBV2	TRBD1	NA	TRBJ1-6	CASRTGTVNSPLHF	TGTGCCAGCAGGACCGGGACAGTTAATTCACCCCTCCACTTT
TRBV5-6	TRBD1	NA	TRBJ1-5	CASSGTGGNQPQHF	TGTGCCAGCAGCGGGACAGGGGGCAATCAGCCCCAGCATTTT
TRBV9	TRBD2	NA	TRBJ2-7	CASSPRAGVGEQYF	TGTGCCAGCAGTCCAAGGGCGGGAGTCGGCGAGCAGTACTTC
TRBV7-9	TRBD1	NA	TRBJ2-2	CASSPGQGRGTGELFF	TGTGCCAGCAGCCCCGGACAGGGCCGCGGCACCGGGGAGCTGTTTTTT
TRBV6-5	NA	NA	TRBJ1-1	CASSYRSENTEAFF	TGTGCCAGCAGTTACCGAAGCGAGAACACTGAAGCTTTCTTT
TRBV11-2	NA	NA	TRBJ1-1	CASRSGASQAFF	TGTGCCAGCAGATCCGGGGCATCCCAAGCTTTCTTT
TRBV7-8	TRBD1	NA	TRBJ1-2	CASMVGQGGFPGYTF	TGTGCCAGCATGGTAGGACAGGGAGGTTTCCCTGGCTACACCTTC
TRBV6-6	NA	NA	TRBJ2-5	CASSSVPGKETQYF	TGTGCCAGCAGTTCCGTCCCCGGAAAAGAGACCCAGTACTTC
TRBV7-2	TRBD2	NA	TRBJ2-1	CASSLSASGFHNEQFF	TGTGCCAGCAGCTTATCGGCTAGCGGATTCCACAATGAGCAGTTCTTC
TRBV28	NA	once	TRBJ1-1	CASSLATTEAFF	TGTGCCAGCAGTTTAGCGACGACGGAAGCTTTCTTT
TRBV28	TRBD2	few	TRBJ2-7	CASSSFYSGRAYEQYF	TGTGCCAGCAGCTCCTTTTATAGCGGGAGGGCCTACGAGCAGTACTTC
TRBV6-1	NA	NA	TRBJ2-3	CASSEGLAGLRDTQYF	TGTGCCAGCAGTGAAGGGCTAGCTGGGTTGCGGGATACGCAGTATTTT
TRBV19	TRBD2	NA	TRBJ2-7	CASSMGGGSEQYF	TGTGCCAGTAGTATGGGGGGGGGTTCCGAGCAGTACTTC
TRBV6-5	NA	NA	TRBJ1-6	CASSYGEPGSHSPLHF	TGTGCCAGCAGTTACGGGGAGCCGGGGAGTCACTCACCCCTCCACTTT
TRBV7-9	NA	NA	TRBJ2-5	CASSQRQQETQYF	TGTGCCAGCAGCCAAAGACAGCAAGAGACCCAGTACTTC
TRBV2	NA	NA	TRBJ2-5	CASSLEIQETQYF	TGTGCCAGCAGTCTGGAAATCCAAGAGACCCAGTACTTC
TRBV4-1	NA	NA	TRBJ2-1	CASSQDYSGDYNEQFF	TGCGCCAGCAGCCAAGATTACAGCGGAGACTACAATGAGCAGTTCTTC
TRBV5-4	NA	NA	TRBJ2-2	CASRPGTTNTGELFF	TGTGCCAGCAGACCAGGGACAACGAACACCGGGGAGCTGTTTTTT
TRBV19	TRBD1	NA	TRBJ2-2	CASRDRPNTGELFF	TGTGCCAGTCGGGACAGACCGAACACCGGGGAGCTGTTTTTT
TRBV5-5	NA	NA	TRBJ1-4	CASSLRGSRFATNEKLFF	TGTGCCAGCAGCCTAAGGGGGTCAAGGTTCGCAACTAATGAAAAACTGTTTTTT
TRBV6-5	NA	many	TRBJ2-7	CASTAGREQYF	TGTGCCAGCACGGCCGGTCGAGAGCAGTACTTC
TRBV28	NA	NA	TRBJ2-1	CASSSPVEFSYNEQFF	TGTGCCAGCAGCTCCCCCGTGGAGTTCTCCTACAATGAGCAGTTCTTC
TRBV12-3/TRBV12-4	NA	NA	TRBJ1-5	CASSTDGNQPQHF	TGTGCCAGCAGTACGGACGGCAATCAGCCCCAGCATTTT
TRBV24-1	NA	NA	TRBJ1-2	CATSDPREGPYGYTF	TGTGCCACCAGTGATCCCCGGGAAGGCCCTTATGGCTACACCTTC
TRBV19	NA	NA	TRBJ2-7	CASSPSVSSYEQYF	TGTGCCAGTAGTCCTAGCGTAAGCTCCTACGAGCAGTACTTC
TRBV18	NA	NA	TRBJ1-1	CASSPGHRNTEAFF	TGTGCCAGCTCACCGGGACACAGAAACACTGAAGCTTTCTTT
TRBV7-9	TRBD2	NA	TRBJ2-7	CASSFLAGGHTLYEQYF	TGTGCCAGCAGCTTTTTAGCGGGAGGGCATACCCTATACGAGCAGTACTTC
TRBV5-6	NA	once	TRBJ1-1	CASHWAKWGGMNTEAFF	TGTGCCAGCCACTGGGCCAAATGGGGAGGGATGAACACTGAAGCTTTCTTT
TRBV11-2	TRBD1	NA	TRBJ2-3	CASSLVGTGWADTQYF	TGTGCCAGCAGCTTAGTCGGGACAGGGTGGGCAGATACGCAGTATTTT
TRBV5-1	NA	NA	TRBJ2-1	CASTSTYNEQFF	TGCGCCAGCACCTCTACCTACAATGAGCAGTTCTTC